This TCR beta chain comes out of a study of glioma-infiltrating T cells after dendritic cell vaccination. Sequencing was performed with immunoSEQ multiplex PCR; in TCRdb, only in-frame clones are kept and a portion is missing. The table includes about 99,000 clones, more than 70% detected once. Trimming removed 0 bases at V and 6 bases at J, with 13 bases between. The CDR3 length is 15 residues. The germline CDR1 and CDR2 sequences are SGHRS and YFSETQ. Time point reported: after dendritic cell vaccination, including at tumor progression/relapse. The V gene is TRBV5-1, the J gene TRBJ2-1; weak D call: TRBD1 (6 bases). The receptor's source is a human donor with glioblastoma. Source: blood, taken after dendritic cell vaccination. The CDR3 spells CASSLATSDSNEQFF. The DNA for the CDR3 is TGCGCCAGCAGCTTGGCCACATCGGACAGCAATGAGCAGTTCTTC.